This T cell receptor (beta chain) is from a study of OX40 agonist ivuxolimab in advanced cancers. Study at large: Dosing consisted of intravenous ivuxolimab at 0.01 to 10 mg/kg every 2 weeks. Participants could have had prior anti-PD-1, anti-PD-L1 or anti-CTLA-4 therapy, and around 40% had some. Study results and limitations: At 0.1 to 3.0 mg/kg, CD4+ and CD8+ blood T cells expanded clonally by week 6. In CD8+ T cells, expanded clones were on average more numerous than in CD4+.

As for this clone: As yet, its antigen is unknown.

Sequenced by immunoSEQ multiplex PCR; TCRdb stores in-frame clones only, minus some. The sample has 95,000 to 100,000 clones, about 80% seen once. The sequence was obtained from an adult with an advanced solid tumor such as melanoma, head and neck, liver or kidney cancer. Material: CD4+ or CD8+ T cells sorted from blood, obtained in a trial of the OX40 agonist ivuxolimab.

The CDR3 loop reads CASGRVNSPLHF. The DNA of the CDR3 is TGTGCCAGTGGGAGGGTTAATTCACCCCTCCACTTT. The chain employs TRBV5-6 and TRBJ1-6; D is unclear. The CDR3 is 12 amino acids. V lost 8 bases to trimming and J lost 6 bases, with 9 bases between them. The V gene's germline CDR1 is SGHDT and CDR2 YYEEEE.